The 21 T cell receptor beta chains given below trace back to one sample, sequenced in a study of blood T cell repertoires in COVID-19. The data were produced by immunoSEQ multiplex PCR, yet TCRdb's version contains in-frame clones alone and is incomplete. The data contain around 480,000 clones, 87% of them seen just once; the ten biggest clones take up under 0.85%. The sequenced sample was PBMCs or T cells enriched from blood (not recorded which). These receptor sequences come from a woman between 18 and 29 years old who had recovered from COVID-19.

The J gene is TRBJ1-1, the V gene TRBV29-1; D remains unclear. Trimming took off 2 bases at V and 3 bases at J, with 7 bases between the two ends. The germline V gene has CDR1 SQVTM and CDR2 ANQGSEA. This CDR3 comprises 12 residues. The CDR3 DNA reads TGCAGCGTTGAATTCCAGTACACTGAAGCTTTCTTT. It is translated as CSVEFQYTEAFF.

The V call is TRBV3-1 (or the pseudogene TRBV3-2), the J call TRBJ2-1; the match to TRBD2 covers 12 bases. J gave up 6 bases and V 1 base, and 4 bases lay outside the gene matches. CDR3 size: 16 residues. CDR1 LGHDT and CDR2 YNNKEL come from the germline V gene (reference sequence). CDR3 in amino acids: CASSQAASGGANEQFF. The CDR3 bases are TGTGCCAGCAGCCAAGCCGCTAGCGGGGGGGCCAATGAGCAGTTCTTC.

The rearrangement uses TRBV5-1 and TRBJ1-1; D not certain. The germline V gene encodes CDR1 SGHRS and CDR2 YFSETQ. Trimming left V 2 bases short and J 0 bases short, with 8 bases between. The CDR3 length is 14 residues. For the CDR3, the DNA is TGCGCCAGCAGCTTTTGGCTCATGAACACTGAAGCTTTCTTT. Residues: CASSFWLMNTEAFF.

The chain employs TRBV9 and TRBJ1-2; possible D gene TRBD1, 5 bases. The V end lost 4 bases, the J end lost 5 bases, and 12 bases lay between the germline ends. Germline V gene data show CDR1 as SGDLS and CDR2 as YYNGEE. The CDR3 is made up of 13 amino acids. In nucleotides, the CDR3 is TGTGCCAGCAGCCTCGGGGGGATTTATGGCTACACCTTC. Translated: CASSLGGIYGYTF.

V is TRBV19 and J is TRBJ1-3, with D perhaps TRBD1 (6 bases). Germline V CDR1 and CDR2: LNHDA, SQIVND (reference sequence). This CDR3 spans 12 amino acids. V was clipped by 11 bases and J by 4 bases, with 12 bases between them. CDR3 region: CASGQSGNTIYF. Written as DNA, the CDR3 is TGTGCCTCCGGACAGTCCGGAAACACCATATATTTT.

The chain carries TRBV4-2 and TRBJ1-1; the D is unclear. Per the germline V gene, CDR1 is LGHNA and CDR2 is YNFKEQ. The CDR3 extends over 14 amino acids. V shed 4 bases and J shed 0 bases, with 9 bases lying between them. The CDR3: CASSPRLLNTEAFF. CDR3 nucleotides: TGTGCCAGCAGCCCGAGACTCCTGAACACTGAAGCTTTCTTT.

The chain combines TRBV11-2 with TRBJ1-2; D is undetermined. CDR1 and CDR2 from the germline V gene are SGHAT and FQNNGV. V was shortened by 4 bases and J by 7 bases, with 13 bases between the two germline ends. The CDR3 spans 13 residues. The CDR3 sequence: CASSSPREGGYTF. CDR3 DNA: TGTGCCAGCAGCTCCCCGAGGGAAGGTGGCTACACCTTC.

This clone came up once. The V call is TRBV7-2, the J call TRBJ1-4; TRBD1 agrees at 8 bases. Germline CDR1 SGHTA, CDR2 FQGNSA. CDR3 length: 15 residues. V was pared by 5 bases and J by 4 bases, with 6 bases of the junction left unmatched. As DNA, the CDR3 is TGTGCCAGCAGCATCCACAGGGGGTTTAATGAAAAACTGTTTTTT. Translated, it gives CASSIHRGFNEKLFF.

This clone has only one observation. CDR3 residues: CASSFRDRVYGYTF. Here the CDR3 DNA reads TGTGCCAGCAGTTTCAGGGACAGGGTATATGGCTACACCTTC. The rearrangement links TRBV28 to TRBJ1-2, with 9 bases lining up with TRBD1. Per germline, CDR1 MDHEN and CDR2 SYDVKM. The CDR3 contains 14 residues. With 3 bases clipped from V and 5 bases from J, the junction kept 4 bases outside the gene matches.

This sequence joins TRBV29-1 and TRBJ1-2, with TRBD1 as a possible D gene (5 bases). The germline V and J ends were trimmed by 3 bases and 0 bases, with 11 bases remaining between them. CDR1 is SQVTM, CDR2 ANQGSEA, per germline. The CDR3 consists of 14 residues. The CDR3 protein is CSVEGGAANYGYTF. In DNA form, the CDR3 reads TGCAGCGTTGAGGGGGGTGCGGCTAACTATGGCTACACCTTC. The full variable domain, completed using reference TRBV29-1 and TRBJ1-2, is SAVISQKPSRDICQRGTSLTIQCQVDSQVTMMFWYRQQPGQSLTLIATANQGSEATYESGFVIDKFPISRPNLTFSTLTVSNMSPEDSSIYLCSVEGGAANYGYTFGSGTRLTVV.

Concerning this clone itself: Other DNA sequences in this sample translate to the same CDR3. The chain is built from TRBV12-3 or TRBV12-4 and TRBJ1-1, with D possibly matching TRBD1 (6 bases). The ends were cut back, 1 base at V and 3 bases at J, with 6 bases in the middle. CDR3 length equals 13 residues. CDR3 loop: CASSLDRDTEAFF. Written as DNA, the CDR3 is TGTGCCAGCAGTTTAGACAGGGACACTGAAGCTTTCTTT.

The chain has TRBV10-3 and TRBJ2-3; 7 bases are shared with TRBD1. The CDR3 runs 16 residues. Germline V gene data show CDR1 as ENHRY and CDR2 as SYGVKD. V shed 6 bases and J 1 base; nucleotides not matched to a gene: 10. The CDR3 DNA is TGTGCCATCAGCGCAACCAGACAGGGCGGCACAGATACGCAGTATTTT. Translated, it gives CAISATRQGGTDTQYF.

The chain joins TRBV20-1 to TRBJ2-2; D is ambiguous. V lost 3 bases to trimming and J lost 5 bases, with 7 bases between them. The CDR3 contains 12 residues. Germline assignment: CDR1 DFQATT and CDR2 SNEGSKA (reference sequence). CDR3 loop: CSASLGTGELFF. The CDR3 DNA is TGCAGTGCTAGTCTCGGGACCGGGGAGCTGTTTTTT.

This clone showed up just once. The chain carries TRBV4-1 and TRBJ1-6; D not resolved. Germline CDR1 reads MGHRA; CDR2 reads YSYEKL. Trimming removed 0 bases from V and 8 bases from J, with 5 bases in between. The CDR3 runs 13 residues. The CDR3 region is CASSQESYSPLHF. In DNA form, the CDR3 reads TGCGCCAGCAGCCAAGAGTCCTATTCACCCCTCCACTTT.

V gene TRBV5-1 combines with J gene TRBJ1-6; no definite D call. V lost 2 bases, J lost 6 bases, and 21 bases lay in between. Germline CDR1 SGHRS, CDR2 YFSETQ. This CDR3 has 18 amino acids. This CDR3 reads CASSFSRGTAEGNSPLHF. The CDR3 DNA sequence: TGCGCCAGCAGCTTTTCACGCGGAACGGCCGAGGGTAATTCACCCCTCCACTTT.

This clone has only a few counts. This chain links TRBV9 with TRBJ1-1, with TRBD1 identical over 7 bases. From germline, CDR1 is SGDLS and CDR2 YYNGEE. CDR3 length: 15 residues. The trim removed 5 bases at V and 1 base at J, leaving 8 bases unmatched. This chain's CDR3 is CASSLWGTANTEAFF. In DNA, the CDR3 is TGTGCCAGCAGTTTATGGGGGACAGCGAACACTGAAGCTTTCTTT.

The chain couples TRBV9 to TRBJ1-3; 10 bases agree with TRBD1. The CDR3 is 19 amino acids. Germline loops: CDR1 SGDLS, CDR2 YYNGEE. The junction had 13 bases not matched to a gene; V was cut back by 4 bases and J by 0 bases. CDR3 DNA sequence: TGTGCCAGCAGCCCCGTAGGGGGACAGGGGTCTTTCTCTGGAAACACCATATATTTT. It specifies CASSPVGGQGSFSGNTIYF.

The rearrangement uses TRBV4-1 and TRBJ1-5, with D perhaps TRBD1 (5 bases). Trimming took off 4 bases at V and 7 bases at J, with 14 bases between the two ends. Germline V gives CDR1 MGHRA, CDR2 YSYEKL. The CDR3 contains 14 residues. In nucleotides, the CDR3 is TGCGCCAGCAGCCCGACCGGACCAGGGCAGCCCCAGCATTTT. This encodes CASSPTGPGQPQHF.

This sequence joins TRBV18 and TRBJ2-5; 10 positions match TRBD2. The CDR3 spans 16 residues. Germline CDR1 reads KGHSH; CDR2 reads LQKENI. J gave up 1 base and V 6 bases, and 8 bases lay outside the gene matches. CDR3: CASSAQSGGVQETQYF. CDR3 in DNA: TGTGCCAGCTCCGCCCAGAGCGGGGGGGTCCAAGAGACCCAGTACTTC.

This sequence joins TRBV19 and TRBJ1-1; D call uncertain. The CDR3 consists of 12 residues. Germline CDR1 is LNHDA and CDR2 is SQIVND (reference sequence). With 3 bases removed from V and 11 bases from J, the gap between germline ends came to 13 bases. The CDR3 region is CASSIDDGRAFF. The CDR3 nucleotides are TGTGCCAGTAGTATCGACGACGGGAGGGCTTTCTTT. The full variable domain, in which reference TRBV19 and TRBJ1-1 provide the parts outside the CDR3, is DGGITQSPKYLFRKEGQNVTLSCEQNLNHDAMYWYRQDPGQGLRLIYYSQIVNDFQKGDIAEGYSVSREKKESFPLTVTSAQKNPTAFYLCASSIDDGRAFFGQGTRLTVV.

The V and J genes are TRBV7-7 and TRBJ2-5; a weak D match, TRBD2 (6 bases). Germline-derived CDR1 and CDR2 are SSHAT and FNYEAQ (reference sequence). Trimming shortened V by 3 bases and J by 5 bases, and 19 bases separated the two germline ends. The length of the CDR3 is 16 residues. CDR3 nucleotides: TGTGCCAGCAGCTTGTCCGGTTACGGGGGAAGCGAGACCCAGTACTTC. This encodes CASSLSGYGGSETQYF.